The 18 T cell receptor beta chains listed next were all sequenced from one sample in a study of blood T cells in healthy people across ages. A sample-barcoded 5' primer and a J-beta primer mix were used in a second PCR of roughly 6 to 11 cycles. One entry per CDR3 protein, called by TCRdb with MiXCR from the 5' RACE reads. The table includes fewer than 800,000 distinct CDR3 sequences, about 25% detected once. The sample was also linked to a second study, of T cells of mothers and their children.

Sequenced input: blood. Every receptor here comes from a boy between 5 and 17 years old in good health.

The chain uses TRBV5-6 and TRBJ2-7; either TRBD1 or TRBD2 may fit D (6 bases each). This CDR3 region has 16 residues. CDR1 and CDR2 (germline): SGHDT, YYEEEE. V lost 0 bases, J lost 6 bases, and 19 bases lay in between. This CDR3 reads CASSLGRDTLLREQYF. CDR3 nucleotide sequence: TGTGCCAGCAGCTTGGGGCGGGACACCTTACTCCGCGAGCAGTACTTC.

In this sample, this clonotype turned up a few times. CDR3 region: CATSAGALDGYTF. The DNA for the CDR3 is TGTGCCACCAGTGCGGGGGCTTTGGATGGCTACACCTTC. This chain connects TRBV24-1 to TRBJ1-2; D may be TRBD1 (6 bases). This CDR3 has 13 amino acids. V shed 5 bases and J shed 6 bases, with 12 bases lying between them. Germline V gene lookup returns CDR1 KGHDR and CDR2 SFDVKD.

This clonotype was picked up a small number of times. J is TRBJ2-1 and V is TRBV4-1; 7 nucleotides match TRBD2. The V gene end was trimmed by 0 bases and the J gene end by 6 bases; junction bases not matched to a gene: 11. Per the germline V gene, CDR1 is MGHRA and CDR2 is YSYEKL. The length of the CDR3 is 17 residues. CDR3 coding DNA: TGCGCCAGCAGCCAAGATGAAGTTCGAGCGGGAAGCAATGAGCAGTTCTTC. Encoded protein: CASSQDEVRAGSNEQFF.

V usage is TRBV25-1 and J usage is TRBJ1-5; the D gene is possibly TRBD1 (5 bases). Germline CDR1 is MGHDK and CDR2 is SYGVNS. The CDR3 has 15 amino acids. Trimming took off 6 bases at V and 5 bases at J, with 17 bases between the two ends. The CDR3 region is CASSDLGAEDQPQHF. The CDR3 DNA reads TGTGCCAGCAGCGACCTCGGGGCGGAAGATCAGCCCCAGCATTTT.

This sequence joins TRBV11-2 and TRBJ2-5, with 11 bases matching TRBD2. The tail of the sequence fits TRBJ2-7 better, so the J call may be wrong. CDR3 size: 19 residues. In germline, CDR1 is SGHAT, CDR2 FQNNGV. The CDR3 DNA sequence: TGTGCCAGCAGCTTTACTAGCGGGAGCGCCTCAGTTTTGTTCTACGAGCAGTACTTC. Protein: CASSFTSGSASVLFYEQYF.

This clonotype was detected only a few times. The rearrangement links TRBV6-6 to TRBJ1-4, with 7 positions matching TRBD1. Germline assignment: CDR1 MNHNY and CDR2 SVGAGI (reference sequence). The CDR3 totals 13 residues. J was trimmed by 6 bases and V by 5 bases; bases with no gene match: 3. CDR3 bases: TGTGCCAGCAGTATGACAGGGTATGAAAAACTGTTTTTT. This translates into CASSMTGYEKLFF.

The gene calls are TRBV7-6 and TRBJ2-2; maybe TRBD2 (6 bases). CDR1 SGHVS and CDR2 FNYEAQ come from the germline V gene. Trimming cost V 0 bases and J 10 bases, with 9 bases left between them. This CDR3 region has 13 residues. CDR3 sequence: CASSLARGAELFF. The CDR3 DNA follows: TGTGCCAGCAGCTTAGCGCGGGGAGCGGAGCTGTTTTTT.

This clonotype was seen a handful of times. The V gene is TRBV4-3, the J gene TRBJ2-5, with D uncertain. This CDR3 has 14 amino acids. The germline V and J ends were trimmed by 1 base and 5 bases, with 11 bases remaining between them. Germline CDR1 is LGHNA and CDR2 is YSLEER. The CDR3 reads CASSQGLTVETQYF. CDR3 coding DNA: TGCGCCAGCAGCCAAGGATTAACCGTGGAGACCCAGTACTTC.

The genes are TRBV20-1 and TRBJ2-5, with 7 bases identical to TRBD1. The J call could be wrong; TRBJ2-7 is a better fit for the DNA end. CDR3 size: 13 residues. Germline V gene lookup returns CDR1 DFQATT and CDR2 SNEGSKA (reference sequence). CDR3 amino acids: CSAPTGLGYEQYF. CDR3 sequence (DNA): TGCAGTGCTCCGACAGGGCTAGGGTACGAGCAGTACTTC.

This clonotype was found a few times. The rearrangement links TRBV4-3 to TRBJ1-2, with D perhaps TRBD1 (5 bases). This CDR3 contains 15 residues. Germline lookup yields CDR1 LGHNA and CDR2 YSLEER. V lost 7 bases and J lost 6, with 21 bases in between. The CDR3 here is CASTSHTQGSNGYTF. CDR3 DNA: TGCGCCAGCACCTCTCATACGCAGGGTAGCAATGGCTACACCTTC.

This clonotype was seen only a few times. CDR3 loop: CASSPGGLDYEQYF. The DNA for the CDR3 is TGTGCCAGCAGTCCGGGGGGCTTGGACTACGAGCAGTACTTC. This rearrangement joins TRBV6-1 to TRBJ2-7; TRBD2 is a possible D gene (7 bases). CDR3 length: 14 residues. Per the germline V gene, CDR1 is MNHNS and CDR2 is SASEGT. Trimming cost V 5 bases and J 3 bases, with 14 bases left between them.

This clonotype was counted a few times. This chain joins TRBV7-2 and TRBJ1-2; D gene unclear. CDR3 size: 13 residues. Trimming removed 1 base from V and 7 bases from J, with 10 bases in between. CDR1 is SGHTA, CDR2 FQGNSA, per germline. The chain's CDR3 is CASSLDGLSGYTF. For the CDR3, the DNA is TGTGCCAGCAGCTTAGACGGGCTGAGTGGCTACACCTTC.

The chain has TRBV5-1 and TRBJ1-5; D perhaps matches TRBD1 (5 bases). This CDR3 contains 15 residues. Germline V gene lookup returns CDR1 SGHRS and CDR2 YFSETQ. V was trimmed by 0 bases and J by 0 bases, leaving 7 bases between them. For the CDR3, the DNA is TGCGCCAGCAGCTTGGGAGGGACTAGCAATCAGCCCCAGCATTTT. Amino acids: CASSLGGTSNQPQHF.

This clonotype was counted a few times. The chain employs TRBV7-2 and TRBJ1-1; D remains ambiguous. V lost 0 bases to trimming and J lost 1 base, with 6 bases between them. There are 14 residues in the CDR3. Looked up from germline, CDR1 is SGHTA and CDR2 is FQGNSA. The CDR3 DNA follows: TGTGCCAGCAGCTTAGCGCTGCAGAACACTGAAGCTTTCTTT. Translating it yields CASSLALQNTEAFF.

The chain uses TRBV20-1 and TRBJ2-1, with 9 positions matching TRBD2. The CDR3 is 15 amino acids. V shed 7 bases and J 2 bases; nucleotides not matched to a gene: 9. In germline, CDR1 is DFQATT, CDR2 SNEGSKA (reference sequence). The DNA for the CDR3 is TGCAGTGTCGCAGGATCTAGCGGGGCCTACAATGAGCAGTTCTTC. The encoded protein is CSVAGSSGAYNEQFF.

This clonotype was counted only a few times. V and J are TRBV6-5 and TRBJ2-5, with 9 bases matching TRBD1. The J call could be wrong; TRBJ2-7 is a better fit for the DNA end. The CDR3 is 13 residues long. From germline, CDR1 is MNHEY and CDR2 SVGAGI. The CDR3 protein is CASSYGTGNEQYF. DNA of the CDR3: TGTGCCAGCAGTTACGGGACAGGGAACGAGCAGTACTTC.

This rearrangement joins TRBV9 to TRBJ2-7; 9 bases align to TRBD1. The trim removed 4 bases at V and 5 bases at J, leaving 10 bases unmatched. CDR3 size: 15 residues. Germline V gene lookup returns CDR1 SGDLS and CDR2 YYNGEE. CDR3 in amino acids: CASSPSGTGYDEQYF. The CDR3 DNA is TGTGCCAGCAGCCCCTCCGGGACAGGGTACGACGAGCAGTACTTC.

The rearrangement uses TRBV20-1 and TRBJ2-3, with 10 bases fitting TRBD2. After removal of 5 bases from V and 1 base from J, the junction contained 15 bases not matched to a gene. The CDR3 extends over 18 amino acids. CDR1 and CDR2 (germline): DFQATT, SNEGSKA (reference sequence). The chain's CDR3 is CSAGHPEAGTSGTDTQYF. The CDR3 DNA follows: TGCAGTGCTGGCCACCCGGAAGCCGGGACTAGCGGCACAGATACGCAGTATTTT.